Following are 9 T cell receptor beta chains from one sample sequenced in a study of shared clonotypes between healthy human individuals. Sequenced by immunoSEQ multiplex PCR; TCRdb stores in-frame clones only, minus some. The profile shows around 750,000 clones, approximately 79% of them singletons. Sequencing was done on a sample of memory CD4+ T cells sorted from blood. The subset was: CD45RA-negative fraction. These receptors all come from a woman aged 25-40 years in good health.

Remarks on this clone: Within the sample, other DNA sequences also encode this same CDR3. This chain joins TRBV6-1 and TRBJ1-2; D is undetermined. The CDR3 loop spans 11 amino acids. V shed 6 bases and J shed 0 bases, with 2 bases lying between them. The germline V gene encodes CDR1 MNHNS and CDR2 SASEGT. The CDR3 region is CASRSNYGYTF. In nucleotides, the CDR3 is TGTGCCAGCAGGTCTAACTATGGCTACACCTTC.

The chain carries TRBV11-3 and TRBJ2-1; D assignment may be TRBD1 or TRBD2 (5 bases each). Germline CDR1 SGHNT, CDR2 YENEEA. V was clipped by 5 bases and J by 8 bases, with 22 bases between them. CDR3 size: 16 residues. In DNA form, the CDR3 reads TGTGCCAGCAGCCCCCCCCGGGACCTAGGTAGAGATGAGCAGTTCTTC. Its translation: CASSPPRDLGRDEQFF. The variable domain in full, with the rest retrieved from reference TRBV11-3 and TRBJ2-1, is EAGVVQSPRYKIIEKKQPVAFWCNPISGHNTLYWYLQNLGQGPELLIRYENEEAVDDSQLPKDRFSAERLKGVDSTLKIQPAELGDSAVYLCASSPPRDLGRDEQFFGPGTRLTVL.

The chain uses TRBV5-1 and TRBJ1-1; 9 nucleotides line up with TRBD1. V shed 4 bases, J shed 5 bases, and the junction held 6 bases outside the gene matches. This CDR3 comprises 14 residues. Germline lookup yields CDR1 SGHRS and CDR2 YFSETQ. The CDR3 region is CASSKGQGGTEAFF. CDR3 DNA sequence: TGCGCCAGCAGCAAGGGACAGGGCGGAACTGAAGCTTTCTTT.

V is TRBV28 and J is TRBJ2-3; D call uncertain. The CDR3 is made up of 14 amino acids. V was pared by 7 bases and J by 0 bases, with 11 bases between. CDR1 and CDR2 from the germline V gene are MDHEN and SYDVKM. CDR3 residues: CASTGLTSTDTQYF. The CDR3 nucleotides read TGTGCCAGCACGGGTCTGACGAGCACAGATACGCAGTATTTT.

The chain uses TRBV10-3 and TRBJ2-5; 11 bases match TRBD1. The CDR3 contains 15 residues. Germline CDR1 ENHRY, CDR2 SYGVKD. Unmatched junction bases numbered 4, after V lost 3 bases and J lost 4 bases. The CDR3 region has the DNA TGTGCCATCAGTGATACCGGGACAGGGGGAGAGACCCAGTACTTC. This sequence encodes CAISDTGTGGETQYF.

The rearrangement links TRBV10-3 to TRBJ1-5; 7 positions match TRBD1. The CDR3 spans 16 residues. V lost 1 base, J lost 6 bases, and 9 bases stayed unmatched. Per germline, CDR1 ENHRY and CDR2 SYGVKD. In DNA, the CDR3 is TGTGCCATCAGTGAGTTCCCGACAGGGTCGGGTCAGCCCCAGCATTTT. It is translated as CAISEFPTGSGQPQHF.

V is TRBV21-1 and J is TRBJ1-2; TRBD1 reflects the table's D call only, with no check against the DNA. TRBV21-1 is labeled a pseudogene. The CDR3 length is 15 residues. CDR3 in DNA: TGTGCCAGCAGCAAACCCCCGCAGGGATCGACGGGCTACACCTTC. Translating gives CASSKPPQGSTGYTF.

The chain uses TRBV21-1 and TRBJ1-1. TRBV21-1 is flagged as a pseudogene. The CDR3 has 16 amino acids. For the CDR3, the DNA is TGTGCCAGCAGCAATTCGGTAAATCGTATCCACACTGAAGCTTTCTTT. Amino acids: CASSNSVNRIHTEAFF.

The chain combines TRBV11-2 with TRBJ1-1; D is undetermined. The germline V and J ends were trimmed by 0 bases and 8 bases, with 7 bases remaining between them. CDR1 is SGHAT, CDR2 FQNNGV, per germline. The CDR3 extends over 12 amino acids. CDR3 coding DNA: TGTGCCAGCAGCTTAGATGTACGGGAAGCTTTCTTT. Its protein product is CASSLDVREAFF.